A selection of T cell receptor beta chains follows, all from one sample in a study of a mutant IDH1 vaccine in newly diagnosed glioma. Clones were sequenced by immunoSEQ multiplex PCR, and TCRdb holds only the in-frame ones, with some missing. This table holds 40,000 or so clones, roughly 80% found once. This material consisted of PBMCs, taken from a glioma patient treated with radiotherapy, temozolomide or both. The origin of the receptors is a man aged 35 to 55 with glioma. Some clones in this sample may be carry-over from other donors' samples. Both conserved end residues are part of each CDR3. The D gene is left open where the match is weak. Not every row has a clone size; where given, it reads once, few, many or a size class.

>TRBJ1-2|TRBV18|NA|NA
TGTGCCAGCTCACCGTCCACGGGAGGCGACTATGGCTACACCTTC
CASSPSTGGDYGYTF
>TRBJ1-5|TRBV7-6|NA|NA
TGTGCCAGCAGCTTGGGGGGTTATACTAATCAGCCCCAGCATTTT
CASSLGGYTNQPQHF
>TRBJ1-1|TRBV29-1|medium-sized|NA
TGCAGCGTTTTTGACGGTCACACTGAAGCTTTCTTT
CSVFDGHTEAFF
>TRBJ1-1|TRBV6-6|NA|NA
TGTGCCAGCAGTTCAGGACAGACTGGAAAAGCTTTCTTT
CASSSGQTGKAFF
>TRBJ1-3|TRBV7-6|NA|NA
TGTGCCAGCAGCGTAGACAGCTCTGGAAACACCATATATTTT
CASSVDSSGNTIYF
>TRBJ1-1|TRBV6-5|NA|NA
TGTGCCAGCAGTTACTCGCTACAGTCTGAAGCTTTCTTT
CASSYSLQSEAFF
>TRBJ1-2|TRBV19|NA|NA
TGTGGGACGCAGGGACTTGGCTATGGCTACACCTTC
CGTQGLGYGYTF
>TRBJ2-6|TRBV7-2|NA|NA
TGTGCCAGCAGTAACGGAAACTCTGGGGCCAACGTCCTGACTTTC
CASSNGNSGANVLTF
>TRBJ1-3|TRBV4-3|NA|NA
TGCGCCAGCAGCCAAGAATCTGCAGGAGGAAACACCATATATTTT
CASSQESAGGNTIYF
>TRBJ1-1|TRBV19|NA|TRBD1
TGTGCCAGTAGTTATGGGACAGGGCCCACTGAAGCTTTCTTT
CASSYGTGPTEAFF
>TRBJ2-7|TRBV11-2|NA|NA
TGTGCCAGCAGCTCTAATTTACAGGGCGTCGAGCAGTACTTC
CASSSNLQGVEQYF
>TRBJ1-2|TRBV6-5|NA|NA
TGTGCCAGCAGTTCATTATGGGGCTCTAACTATGGCTACACCTTC
CASSSLWGSNYGYTF
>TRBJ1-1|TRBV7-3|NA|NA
TGTGCCAGCAGTCTAACCTCCCGGGGCACTGAAGCTTTCTTT
CASSLTSRGTEAFF
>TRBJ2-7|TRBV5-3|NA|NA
TGTGCCAGAAGCTCTTCGCTCGCCCGCTACCCCTCCTACGAGCAGTACTTC
CARSSSLARYPSYEQYF
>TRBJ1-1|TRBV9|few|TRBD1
TGTGCCAGCAGCGTACATGGACAGGGGGCTGAAGCTTTCTTT
CASSVHGQGAEAFF
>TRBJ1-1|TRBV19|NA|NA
TGTGCCAGTAGTCACAGGGATTCCACTGAAGCTTTCTTT
CASSHRDSTEAFF
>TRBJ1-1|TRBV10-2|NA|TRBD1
TGCGCCAGCAGTGAGGCGGGACAGGGGATGAACACTGAAGCTTCCTTT
CASSEAGQGMNTEASF
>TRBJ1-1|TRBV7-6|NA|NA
TGTGCCAGCAGCTTAGCGTCCGGGACGGCGAACACTGAAGCTTTCTTT
CASSLASGTANTEAFF